A selection of T cell receptor beta chains follows, all from one sample in a study of human T cells and chemical hapten exposure. TCRdb ran MiXCR on the RACE reads and lists one entry per CDR3 protein. The sample shows just under 65,000 distinct CDR3 sequences, about 11% of them seen only once. The material was whole blood, obtained in connection with sensitization to the hapten diphenylcyclopropenone (DPC). The receptors stem from a woman aged 30 to 39 with alopecia areata. Some clones in this sample may be carry-over from other donors' samples. The CDR3 runs from the conserved cysteine through the conserved F or W.

j_call v_call cdr3_length cdr3_aa
TRBJ2-1 TRBV5-5 15 CASRPTGTPDNEQFF
TRBJ2-5 TRBV5-1 15 CASSLYSGIEWTQYF
TRBJ1-1 TRBV28 15 CASKIFGFMNTEAFF
TRBJ1-6 TRBV28 14 CASRPEVSNSPLHF
TRBJ2-1 TRBV11-1 11 CASSFGNEQFF
TRBJ2-3 TRBV28 14 CASSLVQGVNTQYF
TRBJ2-1 TRBV7-2 13 CASASSWGNEQFF
TRBJ1-1 TRBV20-1 13 CSARDEVSTEAFF
TRBJ2-7 TRBV10-1 15 CASSAAGTAVDEQYF
TRBJ2-1 TRBV5-1 18 CASSSLGDASSSYNEQFF
TRBJ2-1 TRBV29-1 14 CSATTAFSYNEQFF
TRBJ1-1 TRBV5-1 14 CASSPPGQGTEAFF
TRBJ1-2 TRBV29-1 17 CSVATTIKGQIDYGYTF
TRBJ2-1 TRBV5-1 16 CASSAGLAGLYNEQFF
TRBJ2-1 TRBV3-1 12 CASSPLLGEQFF
TRBJ1-2 TRBV6-2/TRBV6-3 14 CARPRGQPDYGYTF
TRBJ1-3 TRBV13 14 CASSFSDSGNTIYF
TRBJ2-1 TRBV11-1 13 CASSSGTTNEQFF
TRBJ2-3 TRBV4-1 13 CASSQVRADTQYF
TRBJ1-5 TRBV18 15 CASSKTTGTGQPQHF
TRBJ2-7 TRBV7-9 16 CASSLAPVGGPYEQYF
TRBJ2-3 TRBV7-9 12 CASSLPDDTQYF
TRBJ2-3 TRBV11-3 18 CASSFVAGAWSSTDTQYF
TRBJ2-7 TRBV5-3 16 CARSLQGGLYSYEQYF
TRBJ1-5 TRBV28 13 CASSFGANQPQHF
TRBJ2-7 TRBV4-3 18 CASSQHLVSLAAPYEQYF
TRBJ2-3 TRBV3-1 15 CASSPQGFYTDTQYF
TRBJ2-4 TRBV28 14 CASGSWGAKNIQYF
TRBJ2-3 TRBV30 16 CARGGTSGRDSDTQYF
TRBJ2-5 TRBV4-1 13 CASSQVGEETQYF
TRBJ2-3 TRBV28 15 CASRVAGGLVDTQYF
TRBJ2-5 TRBV5-6 15 CASSLGQGVGETQYF
TRBJ2-3 TRBV4-3 15 CASRRQGGAADTQYF
TRBJ1-1 TRBV14 12 CASSQDSRGAFF
TRBJ1-1 TRBV25-1 15 CASIGEKQGIPEAFF
TRBJ2-7 TRBV29-1 12 CSVSLTEYEQYF
TRBJ1-4 TRBV7-2 14 CASSFDRGSEKLFF
TRBJ2-5 TRBV5-1 15 CASSLGAVSKETQYF
TRBJ1-1 TRBV28 12 CASSTGYTEAFF
TRBJ2-7 TRBV20-1 12 CSARAGSYEQYF
TRBJ1-1 TRBV28 13 CASLSAVNTEAFF
TRBJ2-3 TRBV14 15 CASSLTSGGQDTQYF
TRBJ1-1 TRBV27 15 CASSPTGNLNTEAFF
TRBJ1-5 TRBV28 13 CASSLVFGQPQHF